Below are 20 T cell receptor beta chains sequenced from a single sample in a study of vaccination and CD4 T cells after COVID-19. Sample treatment: roughly nine-day PBMC culture with coronavirus spike peptide pools or control peptides (ViraFEST assay). Scientists ran DNA taken from cultured CD4+ T cells through the Oncomine TCR Beta short-read assay for sequencing. MiXCR, applied by TCRdb to the PCR reads, yields one record per CDR3 protein. This table has under 11,000 distinct CDR3 sequences, 70% to 75% appearing once. Antigens of these TCRs are unknown. Specimen: CD4+ T cells from blood, cultured in vitro. These receptors were obtained from a human donor who had recovered from COVID-19.

The chain joins TRBV20-1 to TRBJ2-7, with 7 bases identical to TRBD1. Trimming at V came to 7 bases and at J to 2 bases, leaving 14 bases not matched to a gene. Germline CDR1 reads DFQATT; CDR2 reads SNEGSKA (reference sequence). The CDR3 extends over 15 amino acids. The CDR3 loop reads CSESSPRGKTYEQYF. As DNA, the CDR3 is TGCAGTGAAAGTTCCCCCAGGGGGAAAACCTACGAGCAGTACTTC.

The chain combines TRBV5-1 with TRBJ1-1, with TRBD1 as a possible D gene (6 bases). In germline, CDR1 is SGHRS, CDR2 YFSETQ. The CDR3 sequence is 13 residues long. V was cut by 4 bases and J by 7 bases, with 14 bases left in between. CDR3 coding DNA: TGCGCCAGCAGCCAACAGGGTGCCGGTGAAGCTTTCTTT. Translated, it gives CASSQQGAGEAFF.

This clonotype was seen only a few times. The CDR3 here is CASSEGADPIYSNQPQHF. The CDR3 bases are TGTGCCAGCAGTGAAGGGGCAGACCCTATCTATAGCAATCAGCCCCAGCATTTT. The rearrangement joins TRBV2 to TRBJ1-5; D not certain. V was clipped by 1 base and J by 0 bases, with 16 bases between them. CDR1 SNHLY and CDR2 FYNNEI come from the germline V gene. The CDR3 is made up of 18 amino acids.

CDR3 coding DNA: TGTGCCAGCAGAGAGGGGGGGCGAGATACGCAGTATTTT. Translated, it gives CASREGGRDTQYF. This chain uses TRBV27 with TRBJ2-3, with D maybe TRBD2 (7 bases). Germline loops: CDR1 MNHEY, CDR2 SMNVEV (reference sequence). Trimming stripped 6 bases from V and 5 bases from J, with 12 bases between. This CDR3 has 13 residues.

V gene TRBV28 combines with J gene TRBJ2-3; 7 bases are shared with TRBD1. The CDR3 is made up of 14 amino acids. Germline lookup yields CDR1 MDHEN and CDR2 SYDVKM. After removal of 3 bases from V and 0 bases from J, the junction contained 0 bases not matched to a gene. The CDR3 region is CASSLTGSTDTQYF. The CDR3 DNA reads as TGTGCCAGCAGTTTGACAGGGAGCACAGATACGCAGTATTTT.

The rearrangement joins TRBV28 to TRBJ1-5; 9 bases are a match to TRBD1. V lost 6 bases and J lost 6; bases outside the gene matches: 9. Germline V gives CDR1 MDHEN, CDR2 SYDVKM. The CDR3 has 15 residues. The CDR3 sequence is CASRVEQGAGQPQHF. For the CDR3, the DNA is TGTGCCAGCAGGGTCGAACAGGGGGCCGGTCAGCCCCAGCATTTT.

The J gene is TRBJ2-2, the V gene TRBV19; TRBD1 is a possible D gene (7 bases). The CDR3 has 14 amino acids. CDR1 is LNHDA and CDR2 is SQIVND in the germline V gene (reference sequence). The V end lost 10 bases, the J end lost 1 base, and 13 bases lay between the germline ends. The CDR3 protein is CATWRGQNTGELFF. The CDR3 DNA reads TGTGCCACCTGGAGGGGGCAGAACACCGGGGAGCTGTTTTTT.

The chain couples TRBV20-1 to TRBJ1-2, with TRBD1 matching over 10 bases. The CDR3 has 16 residues. V lost 3 bases, J lost 5 bases, and 12 bases stayed unmatched. Germline lookup yields CDR1 DFQATT and CDR2 SNEGSKA (reference sequence). This CDR3 is CSASPSGTGEKYGYTF. CDR3 bases: TGCAGTGCTAGCCCATCCGGGACAGGGGAAAAGTATGGCTACACCTTC.

This clonotype was counted only a few times. The chain links TRBV20-1 to TRBJ1-5, with D unclear. V lost 5 bases, J lost 0 bases, and 20 bases lay in between. The CDR3 spans 17 residues. CDR1 and CDR2 from the germline V gene are DFQATT and SNEGSKA (reference sequence). The CDR3 loop is CSAPQQFGPNSNQPQHF. The CDR3 DNA follows: TGCAGTGCTCCCCAGCAATTCGGGCCAAATAGCAATCAGCCCCAGCATTTT.

V usage is TRBV28 and J usage is TRBJ1-2; D is perhaps TRBD1 (5 bases). The ends were cut back, 7 bases at V and 9 bases at J, with 18 bases in the middle. CDR3 length equals 13 residues. The germline V gene encodes CDR1 MDHEN and CDR2 SYDVKM. The CDR3 sequence is CASTLTSTGSYTF. As DNA, the CDR3 is TGTGCCAGCACTCTAACGAGTACAGGTAGCTACACCTTC.

The chain combines TRBV20-1 with TRBJ2-7; no definite D call. The CDR3 runs 13 residues. Germline lookup yields CDR1 DFQATT and CDR2 SNEGSKA (reference sequence). Trimming pared 1 base from V and 4 bases from J, leaving 11 bases between. As DNA, the CDR3 is TGCAGTGCTAGAGTGGAGTTCGGGTACGAGCAGTACTTC. It translates to CSARVEFGYEQYF.

This chain connects TRBV15 to TRBJ2-3; TRBD2 agrees at 8 bases. This CDR3 has 16 residues. Trimming took 3 bases from V and 1 from J; bases not matched to a gene: 6. CDR1 and CDR2 from the germline V gene are LNHNV and YYDKDF (reference sequence). The CDR3 loop reads CATSRDGGVRTDTQYF. The DNA for the CDR3 is TGTGCCACCAGCAGGGACGGGGGGGTGCGCACAGATACGCAGTATTTT.

This clonotype qualifies as large. The CDR3 loop reads CASSAGTEAYEQYF. CDR3 coding DNA: TGTGCCAGCAGTGCGGGGACGGAGGCCTACGAGCAGTACTTC. V gene TRBV2 combines with J gene TRBJ2-7; D might be TRBD1 or TRBD2, each matching 5 bases. The CDR3 contains 14 residues. Trimming removed 4 bases at V and 2 bases at J, with 12 bases between. The germline CDR1 and CDR2 sequences are SNHLY and FYNNEI.

This chain joins TRBV20-1 and TRBJ1-5, with no clear D. This CDR3 spans 14 amino acids. The V gene's germline CDR1 is DFQATT and CDR2 SNEGSKA (reference sequence). The V gene lost 5 bases and the J gene lost 1 base, with 12 bases spanning the gap. CDR3 amino acids: CSALGRLSNQPQHF. As DNA, the CDR3 is TGCAGTGCTCTCGGCAGGCTGAGCAATCAGCCCCAGCATTTT.

This rearrangement joins TRBV4-2 to TRBJ1-2; no clear D gene. This CDR3 has 14 amino acids. Germline values: CDR1 LGHNA, CDR2 YNFKEQ. V was pared by 4 bases and J by 8 bases, with 17 bases between. CDR3 bases: TGTGCCAGCAGCCTAGGGCCTACTATGAGAGGCTACACCTTC. Translated: CASSLGPTMRGYTF.

This clonotype turned up a few times. CDR3 sequence (DNA): TGCAGTGCTAGAGATATGGGAAACCTTGGAAACACCATATATTTT. Translation: CSARDMGNLGNTIYF. The chain carries TRBV20-1 and TRBJ1-3; D gene uncertain. In germline, CDR1 is DFQATT, CDR2 SNEGSKA (reference sequence). This CDR3 comprises 15 residues. V lost 0 bases and J 3 bases, leaving 12 bases between the germline ends.

The chain is built from TRBV29-1 and TRBJ1-5; no reliable D call. This CDR3 spans 12 amino acids. The germline V gene encodes CDR1 SQVTM and CDR2 ANQGSEA. Trimming removed 4 bases from V and 3 bases from J, with 7 bases in between. The CDR3: CSVGIDNQPQHF. The CDR3 region has the DNA TGCAGCGTTGGGATAGACAATCAGCCCCAGCATTTT.

This clonotype was detected once. V gene TRBV6-1 combines with J gene TRBJ1-1; 7 bases map to TRBD1. Per the germline V gene, CDR1 is MNHNS and CDR2 is SASEGT. V lost 6 bases to trimming and J lost 1 base; unmatched junction nucleotides: 5. The CDR3 spans 14 residues. The CDR3 sequence is CASRAPGGNTEAFF. CDR3 sequence (DNA): TGTGCCAGCAGGGCGCCAGGGGGGAACACTGAAGCTTTCTTT.

V is TRBV19 and J is TRBJ2-1; 9 nucleotides agree with TRBD2. The germline gives CDR1 LNHDA, CDR2 SQIVND (reference sequence). V was pared by 3 bases and J by 9 bases, with 15 bases of the junction left unmatched. This CDR3 has 17 residues. CDR3 coding DNA: TGTGCCAGTAGTATTGGGAGCGGGGGGCCCCTAATTGGTGAGCAGTTCTTC. Amino acid sequence: CASSIGSGGPLIGEQFF.

The genes are TRBV7-2 and TRBJ1-2; tentative D call: TRBD1 (5 bases). V was trimmed by 2 bases and J by 2 bases, leaving 15 bases between them. The CDR3 consists of 16 residues. Germline V CDR1 and CDR2: SGHTA, FQGNSA. The CDR3 nucleotides are TGTGCCAGCAGCTTATCCCCCGGCGGGGGGAACTATGGCTACACCTTC. Translating it yields CASSLSPGGGNYGYTF. Variable domain in full (rest from reference TRBV7-2 and TRBJ1-2): GAGVSQSPSNKVTEKGKDVELRCDPISGHTALYWYRQSLGQGLEFLIYFQGNSAPDKSGLPSDRFSAERTGGSVSTLTIQRTQQEDSAVYLCASSLSPGGGNYGYTFGSGTRLTVV.